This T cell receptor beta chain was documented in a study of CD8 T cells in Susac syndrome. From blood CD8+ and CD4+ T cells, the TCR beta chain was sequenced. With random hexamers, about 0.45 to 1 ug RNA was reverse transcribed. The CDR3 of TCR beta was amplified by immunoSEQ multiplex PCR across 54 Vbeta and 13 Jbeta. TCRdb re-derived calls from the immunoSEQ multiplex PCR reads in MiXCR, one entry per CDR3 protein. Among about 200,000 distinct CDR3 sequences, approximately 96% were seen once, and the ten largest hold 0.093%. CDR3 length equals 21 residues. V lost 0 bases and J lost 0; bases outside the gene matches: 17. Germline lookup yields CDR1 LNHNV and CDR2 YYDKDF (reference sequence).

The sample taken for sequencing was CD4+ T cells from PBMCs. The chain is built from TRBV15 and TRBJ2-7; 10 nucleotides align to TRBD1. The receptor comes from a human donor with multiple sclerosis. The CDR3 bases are TGTGCCACCAGCAGAGATCGCTGGGGGACAGGGGATGCACTGAGCTCCTACGAGCAGTACTTC. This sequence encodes CATSRDRWGTGDALSSYEQYF.